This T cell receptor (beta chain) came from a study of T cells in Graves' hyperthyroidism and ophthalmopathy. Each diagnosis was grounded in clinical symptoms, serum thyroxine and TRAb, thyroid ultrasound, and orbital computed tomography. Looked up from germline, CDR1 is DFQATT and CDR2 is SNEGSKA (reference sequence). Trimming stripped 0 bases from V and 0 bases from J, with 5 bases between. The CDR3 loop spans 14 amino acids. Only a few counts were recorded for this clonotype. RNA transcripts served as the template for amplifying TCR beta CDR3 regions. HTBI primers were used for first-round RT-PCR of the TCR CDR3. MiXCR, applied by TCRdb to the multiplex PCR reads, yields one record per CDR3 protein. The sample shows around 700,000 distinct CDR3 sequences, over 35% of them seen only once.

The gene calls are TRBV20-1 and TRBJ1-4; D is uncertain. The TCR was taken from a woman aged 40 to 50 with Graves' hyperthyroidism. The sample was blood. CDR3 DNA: TGCAGTGCTAGAGAAGTTGCAACTAATGAAAAACTGTTTTTT. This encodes CSAREVATNEKLFF.